These 16 T cell receptor beta chains were all obtained from the same sample, sequenced in a study of response to subunit inactivated influenza vaccine. TCRdb itself ran the RT-PCR reads through MiXCR, one entry per CDR3 protein. This repertoire shows hundreds of thousands of distinct CDR3 sequences, 15% to 18% found once; its top ten account for 11%. Material: PBMCs from blood, obtained about 11 days after vaccination. Source of these receptors: a man in his fifties or sixties who received an inactivated influenza vaccine.

The V call is TRBV20-1, the J call TRBJ2-7; possibly TRBD1 or TRBD2 for D (5 bases each). Per the germline V gene, CDR1 is DFQATT and CDR2 is SNEGSKA (reference sequence). Deletions cut 0 bases from V and 2 bases from J, with 17 bases between. This CDR3 region has 16 residues. The CDR3 coding sequence is TGCAGTGCTAGAGATTCCGGGGCCGGTATCCCCTACGAGCAGTACTTC. It encodes CSARDSGAGIPYEQYF.

The chain couples TRBV20-1 to TRBJ1-2; 9 bases align to TRBD1. Losses at the gene ends were 4 bases for V and 5 bases for J; bases not matched to a gene: 2. CDR3 length equals 12 residues. The germline gives CDR1 DFQATT, CDR2 SNEGSKA (reference sequence). As DNA, the CDR3 is TGCAGTGCTACCGGGACAGGGTATGGCTACACCTTC. Protein: CSATGTGYGYTF.

This clonotype came up a few times. The rearrangement joins TRBV5-1 to TRBJ2-3; possibly TRBD2 for D (6 bases). The V end was cut by 2 bases, the J end by 1 base, with 14 bases between. Per the germline V gene, CDR1 is SGHRS and CDR2 is YFSETQ. The CDR3 covers 16 residues. The CDR3 DNA follows: TGCGCCAGCAGCTTAACCCTACCGGGGGGCACAGATACGCAGTATTTT. Its translation is CASSLTLPGGTDTQYF.

Concerning this clonotype itself: A junction end diverges from the germline sequence, so it may reflect a read error. This chain connects TRBV7-9 to TRBJ2-7, with 8 bases lining up with TRBD2. CDR1 is SEHNR and CDR2 is FQNEAQ in the germline V gene (reference sequence). CDR3 length equals 14 residues. CDR3 sequence reads: CASSVAGFSYEQYF. The DNA for the CDR3 is TGTGCCAGCAGCGTAGCGGGATTCAGCTACGAGCAGTACTTC.

The chain recombines TRBV10-3 with TRBJ2-1; D possibly corresponds to TRBD1 (5 bases). The V end lost 4 bases, the J end lost 8 bases, and 12 bases lay between the germline ends. The CDR3 contains 13 residues. Germline V lookup: CDR1 ENHRY, CDR2 SYGVKD. The CDR3 nucleotides are TGTGCCATCAGTGGGGGCCGCGTTCATGAGCAGTTCTTC. Protein sequence: CAISGGRVHEQFF.

This clonotype was found a few times. V is TRBV12-5 and J is TRBJ2-1; the D call may be TRBD1 or TRBD2 (5 bases each). CDR3 length: 15 residues. The V end was cut by 6 bases, the J end by 7 bases, with 19 bases between. Germline CDR1 LGHNT, CDR2 FRNRAP. The CDR3 DNA reads as TGTGCTAGTGGCTTGAAACGGGGCCTTGGGAATGAGCAGTTCTTC. This encodes CASGLKRGLGNEQFF.

This sequence joins TRBV4-1 and TRBJ2-3; D perhaps matches TRBD1 (6 bases). Germline CDR1 MGHRA, CDR2 YSYEKL. Trimming removed 3 bases at V and 5 bases at J, with 9 bases between. The CDR3 totals 13 residues. The CDR3 DNA follows: TGCGCCAGCAGCCAGCAGGGGAGAGATACGCAGTATTTT. Translating gives CASSQQGRDTQYF.

This clonotype was counted only a few times. The CDR3 DNA reads as TGTGCCAGCAGCTTGTCACTAGCGGGATTGGTTGAGCAGTTCTTC. Amino acid sequence: CASSLSLAGLVEQFF. The V gene is TRBV11-2, the J gene TRBJ2-1; 10 positions match TRBD2. Germline V lookup: CDR1 SGHAT, CDR2 FQNNGV. This CDR3 contains 15 residues. V was pared by 3 bases and J by 9 bases, with 8 bases of the junction left unmatched.

The chain is built from TRBV29-1 and TRBJ2-3; D is unresolved. Per the germline V gene, CDR1 is SQVTM and CDR2 is ANQGSEA. V lost 1 base to trimming and J lost 0 bases, with 8 bases between them. The CDR3 contains 14 residues. The CDR3 reads CSVEGGASTDTQYF. The CDR3 DNA sequence: TGCAGCGTTGAAGGTGGAGCTAGCACAGATACGCAGTATTTT.

Only a few counts were recorded for this clonotype. CDR3 DNA sequence: TGTGCCTGGAGTGGGGGGGACAGACCTCCACCCCAAGGCTACACCTTC. This codes for CAWSGGDRPPPQGYTF. This rearrangement joins TRBV30 to TRBJ1-2; 7 nucleotides align to TRBD1. Germline loops: CDR1 GTSNPN, CDR2 SVGIG (reference sequence). This CDR3 is built from 16 residues. V dropped 1 base and J dropped 8; count of bases not matched to a gene: 16.

This clonotype was counted between two and nine times. Here the CDR3 reads CASNRGGSPLHF. The DNA for the CDR3 is TGTGCCAGCAACAGGGGAGGTTCACCCCTCCACTTT. V and J are TRBV6-1 and TRBJ1-6, with 7 bases fitting TRBD1. J was trimmed by 9 bases and V by 7 bases; bases with no gene match: 3. CDR1 is MNHNS, CDR2 SASEGT, per germline. The CDR3 is 12 amino acids.

This clonotype was seen a handful of times. The genes are TRBV4-1 and TRBJ1-2, with a weak D call TRBD1 (5 bases). Per germline, CDR1 MGHRA and CDR2 YSYEKL. The CDR3 sequence is 11 residues long. The V end lost 8 bases, the J end lost 5 bases, and 9 bases lay between the germline ends. The CDR3 bases are TGCGCCAGCCAGGGTTGGTATGGCTACACCTTC. Encoded protein: CASQGWYGYTF.

The chain combines TRBV5-1 with TRBJ2-3, with TRBD2 identical over 9 bases. Germline V gene lookup returns CDR1 SGHRS and CDR2 YFSETQ. With 4 bases clipped from V and 6 bases from J, the junction kept 6 bases outside the gene matches. This CDR3 region has 14 residues. CDR3 bases: TGCGCCAGCAGCCCGGGACTAGCTTTGGATACGCAGTATTTT. Protein sequence: CASSPGLALDTQYF.

This clonotype was counted many times. The chain employs TRBV6-5 and TRBJ2-7, with 7 bases fitting TRBD2. The CDR3 totals 11 residues. Germline CDR1 MNHEY, CDR2 SVGAGI. Trimming removed 6 bases from V and 7 bases from J; junction bases left unmatched: 3. The CDR3 here is CASSGGWEQYF. In nucleotides, the CDR3 is TGTGCCAGCAGCGGGGGGTGGGAGCAGTACTTC.

This clonotype was found a few times. The V call is TRBV29-1, the J call TRBJ2-7; 9 positions match TRBD1. Germline assignment: CDR1 SQVTM and CDR2 ANQGSEA. The CDR3 totals 13 residues. V lost 6 bases to trimming and J lost 3 bases; unmatched junction nucleotides: 6. The CDR3 sequence: CSVPGQGNYEQYF. The DNA for the CDR3 is TGCAGCGTCCCGGGACAGGGTAACTACGAGCAGTACTTC.

The rearrangement uses TRBV6-5 and TRBJ2-7, with 12 bases fitting TRBD1. Germline CDR1 MNHEY, CDR2 SVGAGI. The CDR3 is 15 amino acids. Trimming at V came to 4 bases and at J to 4 bases, leaving 5 bases not matched to a gene. CDR3 residues: CASSLGTGGDYEQYF. Written as DNA, the CDR3 is TGTGCCAGCAGTTTAGGGACAGGGGGCGATTACGAGCAGTACTTC.